The next 19 T cell receptor beta chains were all read from a single sample in a study of control samples from healthy donors and cancer patients. Profiled with immunoSEQ multiplex PCR; TCRdb holds only in-frame clones, not every one. The sample has roughly 120,000 clones, just under 95% seen once. The sample was blood. These receptor sequences come from a man aged 25-40 years in good health.

The V and J genes are TRBV10-3 and TRBJ1-2; 8 nucleotides agree with TRBD1. Per germline, CDR1 ENHRY and CDR2 SYGVKD. This CDR3 has 16 residues. Trimming at V came to 10 bases and at J to 10 bases, leaving 23 bases not matched to a gene. The CDR3 coding sequence is TGTGCCACCGGTGGGGACAGGCCATCGGGTTCCCCCTTCTACACCTTC. As protein: CATGGDRPSGSPFYTF.

The rearrangement uses TRBV6-9 and TRBJ2-7; the match to TRBD2 covers 9 bases. Germline lookup yields CDR1 MNHGY and CDR2 SVAAGI. V shed 4 bases, J shed 4 bases, and the junction held 5 bases outside the gene matches. This CDR3 comprises 14 residues. CDR3 residues: CASSCRAGGYEQYF. The CDR3 DNA is TGTGCCAGCAGTTGTAGGGCGGGGGGGTACGAGCAGTACTTC.

The rearrangement uses TRBV6-5 and TRBJ1-4; TRBD1 matches at 7 bases. Unmatched junction bases numbered 11, after V lost 6 bases and J lost 7 bases. CDR3 length equals 15 residues. From germline, CDR1 is MNHEY and CDR2 SVGAGI. The CDR3 protein is CASRPPGQWTEKLFF. DNA for the CDR3: TGTGCCAGCAGGCCCCCGGGACAGTGGACTGAAAAACTGTTTTTT.

The chain uses TRBV12-5 and TRBJ2-5; no reliable D call. Between the trimmed V and J ends, which lost 1 base and 3 bases, there was a span of 9 bases. The CDR3 has 14 residues. Germline values: CDR1 LGHNT, CDR2 FRNRAP. DNA for the CDR3: TGTGCTAGTGGTTTGGCAGCAGTAGAAGAGACCCAGTACTTC. This gives the protein CASGLAAVEETQYF.

This chain uses TRBV12-5 with TRBJ1-5; D is perhaps TRBD1 (6 bases). V gave up 3 bases and J gave up 0 bases, with 12 bases separating them. Germline lookup yields CDR1 LGHNT and CDR2 FRNRAP. The CDR3 contains 16 residues. The CDR3 protein is CASGFGGAGSNQPQHF. In DNA form, the CDR3 reads TGTGCTAGTGGTTTCGGGGGCGCGGGTAGCAATCAGCCCCAGCATTTT.

The V and J genes are TRBV19 and TRBJ1-2, with 7 positions matching TRBD1. Germline V gene lookup returns CDR1 LNHDA and CDR2 SQIVND (reference sequence). The CDR3 covers 15 residues. Trimming took 6 bases from V and 1 from J; bases not matched to a gene: 8. Here the CDR3 DNA reads TGTGCCAGTAGCCCGGGACAGAGTCATAACTATGGCTACACCTTC. It codes for CASSPGQSHNYGYTF. The full variable domain, completed using reference TRBV19 and TRBJ1-2, is DGGITQSPKYLFRKEGQNVTLSCEQNLNHDAMYWYRQDPGQGLRLIYYSQIVNDFQKGDIAEGYSVSREKKESFPLTVTSAQKNPTAFYLCASSPGQSHNYGYTFGSGTRLTVV.

The CDR3 protein is CASSPDVGYTF. DNA of the CDR3: TGTGCCAGCAGCCCAGATGTGGGCTACACCTTC. The rearrangement joins TRBV7-9 to TRBJ1-2; D is unclear. Germline V CDR1 and CDR2: SEHNR, FQNEAQ (reference sequence). V was clipped by 5 bases and J by 8 bases, with 9 bases between them. There are 11 residues in the CDR3.

This sequence joins TRBV10-2 and TRBJ2-7, with TRBD2 as a possible D gene (5 bases). Germline assignment: CDR1 WSHSY and CDR2 SAAADI. V shed 3 bases and J shed 0 bases, with 9 bases lying between them. The CDR3 covers 14 residues. CDR3 residues: CASSEALASYEQYF. In DNA form, the CDR3 reads TGCGCCAGCAGTGAAGCTCTAGCCTCCTACGAGCAGTACTTC.

This chain links TRBV5-6 with TRBJ2-5; TRBD1 is a possible D gene (5 bases). The CDR3 is 15 residues long. Trimming removed 4 bases at V and 0 bases at J, with 13 bases between. Germline loops: CDR1 SGHDT, CDR2 YYEEEE. In DNA form, the CDR3 reads TGTGCCAGCAGCCCGGTAGGGGCATACCAAGAGACCCAGTACTTC. The encoded protein is CASSPVGAYQETQYF.

This chain uses TRBV28 with TRBJ1-1, with D tentatively TRBD1 (6 bases). CDR3 length equals 14 residues. CDR1 MDHEN and CDR2 SYDVKM come from the germline V gene. The V and J ends lost 2 bases and 4 bases respectively, with 11 bases between them. CDR3 in DNA: TGTGCCAGCAGTTTACCAGGGGTGGCCACTGAAGCTTTCTTT. Protein: CASSLPGVATEAFF.

This chain connects TRBV4-1 to TRBJ1-3; 9 bases agree with TRBD1. The CDR3 runs to 17 residues. Germline V gene lookup returns CDR1 MGHRA and CDR2 YSYEKL. V lost 0 bases to trimming and J lost 0 bases; unmatched junction nucleotides: 3. As DNA, the CDR3 is TGCGCCAGCAGCCAAGAACCGGACAGGGGCTCTGGAAACACCATATATTTT. It encodes CASSQEPDRGSGNTIYF.

On this clone: Other DNA sequences from this sample encode an identical CDR3 as well. The chain joins TRBV11-2 to TRBJ2-5, with 10 nucleotides matching TRBD1. The CDR3 has 14 amino acids. With V trimmed by 3 bases and J by 2 bases, 0 bases remained unmatched. Germline V gene lookup returns CDR1 SGHAT and CDR2 FQNNGV. The CDR3, as DNA: TGTGCCAGCAGCTTGGACAGGGGGCAAGAGACCCAGTACTTC. Its translation is CASSLDRGQETQYF.

The V call is TRBV9, the J call TRBJ2-3, with 9 bases identical to TRBD1. CDR1 and CDR2 (germline): SGDLS, YYNGEE. There are 17 residues in the CDR3. V lost 4 bases and J lost 3; bases outside the gene matches: 12. CDR3 in DNA: TGTGCCAGCAGCACCCTGCATTCGGACAGGGGTACAGATACGCAGTATTTT. Amino acid sequence: CASSTLHSDRGTDTQYF.

This sequence joins TRBV7-8 and TRBJ1-1; D not certain. Trimming pared 1 base from V and 5 bases from J, leaving 17 bases between. Germline lookup yields CDR1 SGHVS and CDR2 FQNEAQ. CDR3 size: 16 residues. The CDR3 region has the DNA TGTGCCAGCAGCTTAGGCAGCTGGGGATGGGGAACTGAAGCTTTCTTT. This gives the protein CASSLGSWGWGTEAFF.

The chain couples TRBV2 to TRBJ1-4; 7 bases fit TRBD1. The CDR3 has 14 residues. Per the germline V gene, CDR1 is SNHLY and CDR2 is FYNNEI. V lost 5 bases and J lost 6; bases outside the gene matches: 6. CDR3 nucleotides: TGTGCCAGCAGTTTGACAGGGATGGATGAAAAACTGTTTTTT. It translates to CASSLTGMDEKLFF. Full variable domain (rest looked up from reference TRBV2 and TRBJ1-4): EPEVTQTPSHQVTQMGQEVILRCVPISNHLYFYWYRQILGQKVEFLVSFYNNEISEKSEIFDDQFSVERPDGSNFTLKIRSTKLEDSAMYFCASSLTGMDEKLFFGSGTQLSVL.

V and J are TRBV11-2 and TRBJ2-7; D unresolved. The CDR3 length is 19 residues. Germline assignment: CDR1 SGHAT and CDR2 FQNNGV. The V end lost 8 bases, the J end lost 6 bases, and 35 bases lay between the germline ends. CDR3 nucleotides: TGTGCCAGCCAGTACGGAACATACATAGAGAACGGAATTCTACGCGAGCAGTACTTC. Residues: CASQYGTYIENGILREQYF.

The CDR3 protein is CASARDYLSSGANVLTF. CDR3 coding DNA: TGTGCCAGCGCCCGGGACTACTTGAGCTCTGGGGCCAACGTCCTGACTTTC. The rearrangement links TRBV3-1 (or the pseudogene TRBV3-2) to TRBJ2-6; 7 nucleotides match TRBD2. The V gene end was trimmed by 8 bases and the J gene end by 0 bases; junction bases not matched to a gene: 10. The CDR3 consists of 17 residues. Germline V gene sequence: CDR1 LGHDT, CDR2 YNNKEL (reference sequence).

This chain uses TRBV6-6 with TRBJ2-2; D gene unclear. V was pared by 0 bases and J by 2 bases, with 4 bases between. The CDR3 totals 14 residues. Germline V gene sequence: CDR1 MNHNY, CDR2 SVGAGI (reference sequence). This chain's CDR3 is CASSYSSNTGELFF. CDR3 in DNA: TGTGCCAGCAGTTACTCGAGTAACACCGGGGAGCTGTTTTTT.

The DNA for the CDR3 is TGTGCCAGCAGTTCCGGGGGGGGGACCTCACCCCTCCACTTT. Encoded protein: CASSSGGGTSPLHF. This rearrangement joins TRBV28 to TRBJ1-6, with a possible D match to TRBD1 (5 bases). Between the trimmed V and J ends, which lost 4 bases and 10 bases, there was a span of 14 bases. CDR3 length: 14 residues. Germline V CDR1 and CDR2: MDHEN, SYDVKM.